This T cell receptor (beta chain) stems from a study of T cells in Graves' hyperthyroidism and ophthalmopathy. Study context: Any treatment followed the collection of peripheral blood at initial diagnosis. Study-wide results and limits: Most thyroid clonotypes expanded above 0.001 were also detected in blood.

A NOSPECS grade of at least 4, a Clinical Activity Score of at least 3 and duration under 3 months were recorded in ophthalmopathy patients. Criteria for exclusion of patients were uncontrolled infection, other autoimmune disease, pregnancy or lactation. TCR beta CDR3 regions were amplified from RNA transcripts. HTBI primers were employed in a first-round RT-PCR of the TCR CDR3. TCRdb itself ran the multiplex PCR reads through MiXCR, one entry per CDR3 protein. The data show 400,000 or so distinct CDR3 sequences, with over 11% seen just once and 28% held by the top ten. In its sample, this clonotype was seen many times. Its specificity is unknown. J gave up 6 bases and V 2 bases, and 5 bases lay outside the gene matches. Germline values: CDR1 DFQATT, CDR2 SNEGSKA (reference sequence). The CDR3 has 13 amino acids.

The TCR sequence derives from a man over 45 with Graves' ophthalmopathy. The chain employs TRBV20-1 and TRBJ1-1; 8 bases agree with TRBD1. The sample taken for sequencing was blood. The chain's CDR3 is CSARYRGDSEAFF. The DNA for the CDR3 is TGCAGTGCTAGATACAGGGGGGATTCTGAAGCTTTCTTT.